Following are 9 T cell receptor beta chains from one sample sequenced in a study of identical twins (dated by TCRdb to about 2016). Libraries came from 5' RACE. Sequencing was carried out with an Illumina HiSeq 2000. TCRdb's own reprocessing of the public reads used fastp at Q25 and MiXCR and kept productive beta chains. Each entry merges the rows of one CDR3 protein and shows their most common DNA and genes. Across this sample there are some 1,700,000 distinct CDR3 sequences, with about 30% seen only once. The ten largest clones take up more than 0.25% of the sample. The sample taken for sequencing was cord blood. These receptor sequences come from a newborn girl in good health.

About this clonotype itself: A junction end diverges from the germline sequence, so it may reflect a read error. This chain joins TRBV7-2 and TRBJ2-1, with D unclear. The CDR3 runs to 14 residues. The germline gives CDR1 SGHTA, CDR2 FQGNSA. Here the CDR3 reads CASSLMGIYNDQFF. For the CDR3, the DNA is TGTGCCAGCAGCTTGATGGGGATCTACAATGATCAGTTCTTC.

This clonotype was counted only a few times. The rearrangement uses TRBV20-1 and TRBJ1-5, with D tentatively TRBD1 (6 bases). With 0 bases removed from V and 6 bases from J, the gap between germline ends came to 9 bases. The CDR3 consists of 13 residues. Germline values: CDR1 DFQATT, CDR2 SNEGSKA (reference sequence). The CDR3: CSARDWGRQPQHF. The CDR3 DNA reads TGCAGTGCTAGAGATTGGGGGCGTCAGCCCCAGCATTTT.

The rearrangement joins TRBV28 to TRBJ2-2; D possibly corresponds to TRBD1 (5 bases). Germline CDR1 and CDR2: MDHEN and SYDVKM. The CDR3 runs to 13 residues. The V gene lost 7 bases and the J gene lost 3 bases, with 9 bases spanning the gap. Written as DNA, the CDR3 is TGTGCCAGCAACAGGCCCGACACCGGGGAGCTGTTTTTT. Its protein is CASNRPDTGELFF. Using reference TRBV28 and TRBJ2-2 for the parts outside the CDR3, the full variable domain is DVKVTQSSRYLVKRTGEKVFLECVQDMDHENMFWYRQDPGLGLRLIYFSYDVKMKEKGDIPEGYSVSREKKERFSLILESASTNQTSMYLCASNRPDTGELFFGEGSRLTVL.

This clonotype was found a few times. The chain combines TRBV14 with TRBJ2-7, with D maybe TRBD2 (5 bases). The CDR3 contains 15 residues. Germline V gene data show CDR1 as SGHDN and CDR2 as FVKESK. The V end was cut by 1 base, the J end by 1 base, with 11 bases between. The CDR3 loop reads CASSQGGPPSYEQYF. CDR3 sequence (DNA): TGTGCCAGCAGCCAAGGAGGGCCCCCTTCCTACGAGCAGTACTTC.

Comment on this clonotype: This may be a read error, as it is one base from a much larger clone. The chain joins TRBV29-1 to TRBJ1-5; possibly TRBD1 or TRBD2 for D (5 bases each). Matching the DNA end better, TRBJ2-3 makes the J call doubtful. From germline, CDR1 is SQVTM and CDR2 ANQGSEA. CDR3 length equals 14 residues. CDR3 region: CSVVVGASNQPQYF. The CDR3 coding sequence is TGCAGCGTTGTAGTCGGGGCTAGCAATCAGCCCCAGTATTTT.

This clonotype was picked up many times. V and J are TRBV10-3 and TRBJ1-2, with D unclear. Germline values: CDR1 ENHRY, CDR2 SYGVKD. The CDR3 extends over 13 amino acids. V lost 3 bases to trimming and J lost 8 bases, with 13 bases between them. The CDR3 spells CAISEKLTGGYTF. The CDR3 DNA reads TGTGCCATCAGTGAAAAACTCACGGGAGGCTACACCTTC.

A few counts support this clonotype. This chain links TRBV4-2 with TRBJ1-2; unclear D gene. Trimming cost V 0 bases and J 4 bases, with 12 bases left between them. In germline, CDR1 is LGHNA, CDR2 YNFKEQ. This CDR3 contains 15 residues. The CDR3 bases are TGTGCCAGCAGCCAAGATCTTGCAGGAAGCTATGGCTACACCTTC. Its protein is CASSQDLAGSYGYTF.

This rearrangement joins TRBV20-1 to TRBJ2-7, with D perhaps matching TRBD2 (6 bases). The CDR3 has 16 residues. Trimming stripped 0 bases from V and 7 bases from J, with 22 bases between. Germline V gene lookup returns CDR1 DFQATT and CDR2 SNEGSKA (reference sequence). CDR3 residues: CSARDALTVLRGEQYF. CDR3 DNA sequence: TGCAGTGCTAGAGATGCCCTGACGGTGCTCCGGGGGGAGCAGTACTTC.

V and J are TRBV13 and TRBJ2-1; 7 bases map to TRBD2. The CDR3 consists of 15 residues. CDR1 and CDR2 (germline): PRHDT, FYEKMQ (reference sequence). The V gene end was trimmed by 2 bases and the J gene end by 6 bases; junction bases not matched to a gene: 7. The CDR3 bases are TGTGCCAGCAGCTTACTAGGGCGGGAGATCAATGAGCAGTTCTTC. Its translation: CASSLLGREINEQFF.